This is a list of T cell receptor beta chains from one sample in a study of cytomegalovirus exposure and HLA in healthy donors. Using immunoSEQ multiplex PCR, the repertoire was profiled, and TCRdb retains in-frame clones only, with some absent. The table records some 190,000 clones, more than 65% of them present only once. What was sequenced was PBMCs. The receptors shown here come from a woman aged 25 to 45 in good health and CMV-seropositive. CDR3s include the opening cysteine and the closing phenylalanine or tryptophan. D genes are given only for firm matches. Rows may omit the clone size; those that give it use once, few, many or a size class.

NA,TRBD1,TRBV5-6,TRBJ2-3,TGTGCCAGCAGCTTGGACAGGGGGAGGATAGATACGCAGTATTTT,CASSLDRGRIDTQYF
NA,TRBD2,TRBV28,TRBJ2-7,TGTGCCAGCACCATCCCCGGGACTAGCGGGGGTACCTCCTACGAGCAGTACTTC,CASTIPGTSGGTSYEQYF
NA,NA,TRBV12-5,TRBJ2-3,TGTGCTAGTGGTCCAGGTGGTGGCAGCACAGATACGCAGTATTTT,CASGPGGGSTDTQYF
NA,NA,TRBV10-1,TRBJ1-6,TGCGCCAGCAGTGTCCTAGATCCGGAGTATAATTCACCCCTCCACTTT,CASSVLDPEYNSPLHF
NA,NA,TRBV14,TRBJ2-7,TGTGCCAGCAGCCGGGACACCGCCTACGAGCAGTACTTC,CASSRDTAYEQYF
NA,NA,TRBV14,TRBJ1-2,TGTGCCAGCAGCCAAGATGAAGGGGTGGGGGGCTACACCTTC,CASSQDEGVGGYTF
NA,TRBD1,TRBV7-9,TRBJ1-5,TGTGCCAGCAGCTCCCAGGGGGCTCGGCAGCCCCAGCATTTT,CASSSQGARQPQHF
NA,NA,TRBV7-2,TRBJ1-2,TGTGCCAGCAGCTTAGAAGCAGGACTCACCTCCTACAACTATGGCTACACCTTC,CASSLEAGLTSYNYGYTF
NA,NA,TRBV4-3,TRBJ2-3,TGCGCCAGCAGCCAAGTCCTTCGAGCGGGTCTCGATACGCAGTATTTT,CASSQVLRAGLDTQYF
NA,NA,TRBV28,TRBJ2-3,TGTGCCAGCAGTGGGGGCGGGACAGATACGCAGTATTTT,CASSGGGTDTQYF
NA,NA,TRBV7-2,TRBJ1-5,TGTGCCAGCTCATCCCCCCGTCCTGGCCAGCCCCAGCATTTT,CASSSPRPGQPQHF
NA,NA,TRBV27,TRBJ2-5,TGTGCCAGCAGTAACCAGGGTTGGGAGACCCAGTACTTC,CASSNQGWETQYF
NA,TRBD2,TRBV6-4,TRBJ2-3,TGTGCCAGCAGTGAGCGGGGGGGCTCCGATACGCAGTATTTT,CASSERGGSDTQYF
few,NA,TRBV18,TRBJ1-5,TGTGCCAGCTCACCACCGGTGAGCCGGGGCAATCAGCCCCAGCATTTT,CASSPPVSRGNQPQHF
NA,TRBD1,TRBV7-2,TRBJ1-3,TGTGCCAGCAGCTTTGACCTGACAGGGCTATCCATATATTTT,CASSFDLTGLSIYF
NA,NA,TRBV7-9,TRBJ2-1,TGTGCCAGCAGCCCAGGCGGGGTCGTGGGGATGAATGAGCAGTTCTTC,CASSPGGVVGMNEQFF
NA,TRBD1,TRBV11-1,TRBJ1-6,TGTGCCAGCAGCTTCGGACAGGGGGAAGGGGCCCTCCACTTT,CASSFGQGEGALHF
NA,NA,TRBV12-5,TRBJ2-7,TGTGCTAGTGGTTTGGACAGGTACTCCTACGAGCAGTACTTC,CASGLDRYSYEQYF
NA,NA,TRBV5-4,TRBJ1-6,TGTGCCAGCAGCTTGGATAATAATTCACCCCTCCACTTT,CASSLDNNSPLHF
few,NA,TRBV9,TRBJ1-1,TGTGCCAGCAGCGTTCAGGGGCAGGGTACTGAAGCTTTCTTT,CASSVQGQGTEAFF
NA,TRBD1,TRBV19,TRBJ1-1,TGTGCCAGTAGTCCGGACAGGGGTAACACTGAAGCTTTCTTT,CASSPDRGNTEAFF
few,TRBD1,TRBV6-6,TRBJ1-5,TGTGCCAGCAGTCGAGGACAGGCTGGCAATCAGCCCCAGCATTTT,CASSRGQAGNQPQHF
once,TRBD1,TRBV6-1,TRBJ2-4,TGTGCCAGCAGTCAGACAGGGGATGGCATTCAGTACTTC,CASSQTGDGIQYF
NA,NA,TRBV6-6,TRBJ2-1,TGTGCCAGCAGTCGGCGGGGGCTAGAGCAGTTCTTC,CASSRRGLEQFF
NA,TRBD1,TRBV19,TRBJ2-1,TGTGCCAGTGGGGGACAGGGGGTCAATGAGCAGTTCTTC,CASGGQGVNEQFF
NA,NA,TRBV5-5,TRBJ2-7,TGTGCCAGCAGCTTGGGGCAGGGGTTCTACGAGCAGTACTTC,CASSLGQGFYEQYF
NA,NA,TRBV2,TRBJ1-2,TGTGCCAGCCAAAATCGCCAGGACAGTATCTATGGCTACACCTTC,CASQNRQDSIYGYTF
once,NA,TRBV28,TRBJ1-6,TGTGCCAGCAGCCTCCGGGTCCAAAATTCACCCCTCCACTTT,CASSLRVQNSPLHF
few,TRBD1,TRBV18,TRBJ2-2,TGTGCCAGCTCACCAGCCGGGACAGGGACAACCGGGGAGCTGTTTTTT,CASSPAGTGTTGELFF
NA,NA,TRBV28,TRBJ1-2,TGTGCCAGCAGTTTCGACAGCAACTATGGCTACACCTTC,CASSFDSNYGYTF
NA,NA,TRBV7-8,TRBJ1-6,TGTGCCAGCAGCAGCAGGGGTCAGAGCTCCTATAATTCACCCCTCCACTTT,CASSSRGQSSYNSPLHF
few,TRBD1,TRBV6-1,TRBJ1-4,TGTGCCACCCAAGGGGAGACAGGGGATGAAAAACTGTTTTTT,CATQGETGDEKLFF
NA,TRBD1,TRBV5-1,TRBJ1-1,TGCGCCAGCAGCTCCGACAGGGGGAGTACTGAAGCTTTCTTT,CASSSDRGSTEAFF
once,NA,TRBV5-5,TRBJ1-5,TGTGCCAGCAGGCCCGGAGTTGGGAATCAGCCCCAGCATTTT,CASRPGVGNQPQHF
few,TRBD1,TRBV7-7,TRBJ1-3,TGTGCCAGCAGCGCCTCCGGGACAGGGGGATTGCTAGGTGGAAACACCATATATTTT,CASSASGTGGLLGGNTIYF
NA,TRBD2,TRBV2,TRBJ2-3,TGTGCCAGCAGGGGGGGGAGCACAGATACGCAGTATTTT,CASRGGSTDTQYF
NA,NA,TRBV7-8,TRBJ2-1,TGTGCCAGCAGCCCGAGCCGGCTAGCCTGGAATGAGCAGTTCTTC,CASSPSRLAWNEQFF
NA,TRBD1,TRBV19,TRBJ2-3,TGTGCCAGTAGTGAACAGGGGAGTCAGGATACGCAGTATTTT,CASSEQGSQDTQYF
once,NA,TRBV19,TRBJ2-1,TGTGCCAGTAGCCTTCGACTAGGCAATGAGCAGTTCTTC,CASSLRLGNEQFF
few,NA,TRBV7-9,TRBJ1-6,TGTGCCAGCAGCTCAGAAGACAGGTGGAATTCACCCCTCCACTTT,CASSSEDRWNSPLHF
NA,NA,TRBV6-5,TRBJ2-2,TGTGCCAGCAGTTACCCGCTAGCAGGCGGCACCGGGGAGCTGTTTTTT,CASSYPLAGGTGELFF
NA,NA,TRBV11-1,TRBJ1-2,TGTGCCAGCAGCTCGGGGTTCTATGGCTACACCTTC,CASSSGFYGYTF
NA,TRBD1,TRBV7-3,TRBJ2-3,TGTGCCAGCAGCCGCACAGGGGGCTGGGGTATGGATACGCAGTATTTT,CASSRTGGWGMDTQYF
NA,NA,TRBV6-6,TRBJ2-7,TGTGCCAGCGGCCCGACAGGAGCCTACGAGCAGTACTTC,CASGPTGAYEQYF
NA,TRBD1,TRBV19,TRBJ1-5,TGTGCCACCCGGGGGGACAGGGACAATCAGCCCCAGCATTTT,CATRGDRDNQPQHF
few,TRBD1,TRBV10-1,TRBJ2-7,TGCGCCAGCAGCGCCGGGACAGCGAGGCAGTACTTC,CASSAGTARQYF
NA,NA,TRBV28,TRBJ1-5,TGTGCCAGCAGTGGGGGACTTTATAGCAATCAGCCCCAGCATTTT,CASSGGLYSNQPQHF
NA,TRBD1,TRBV19,TRBJ1-5,TGTGCCAGTAGTACCTTCTCCGGGACAGGGGACAATCAGCCCCAGCATTTT,CASSTFSGTGDNQPQHF
few,NA,TRBV27,TRBJ1-5,TGTGCCAGCTCAGGGGGCAATCAGCCCCAGCATTTT,CASSGGNQPQHF
NA,TRBD1,TRBV7-6,TRBJ1-1,TGTGCCAGCAGCCCCCAGACAGGGGGTACGAACACTGAAGCTTTCTTT,CASSPQTGGTNTEAFF
NA,TRBD1,TRBV7-2,TRBJ1-2,TGTGCCAGCAGCTTACAACAGGGGGCGTCGAGTGGCTACACCTTC,CASSLQQGASSGYTF